This TCR beta chain was profiled in a study of cytomegalovirus exposure and HLA in healthy donors. The study's findings and limits: Most TCRs appeared rarely, but some public TCRs recurred in many donors.

Comment on this clone: Antigen unknown.

Germline CDR1 SEHNR, CDR2 FQNEAQ (reference sequence). The V gene lost 5 bases and the J gene lost 6 bases, with 11 bases spanning the gap. CDR3 length: 14 residues. This PCR relied on a set of 60 Vbeta primers and 13 Jbeta primers. Profiling relied on immunoSEQ multiplex PCR, and the TCRdb table lists in-frame clones only, not all of them. This table holds 130,000 to 150,000 clones, roughly four fifths found once. This chain connects TRBV7-9 to TRBJ1-6; D is uncertain. Sequencing used PBMCs. This clonotype was sampled from a woman aged 45-59 years in good health and CMV-seronegative. CDR3 nucleotide sequence: TGTGCCAGCAGCGGCTGGGAGCCTAATTCACCCCTCCACTTT. It encodes CASSGWEPNSPLHF.